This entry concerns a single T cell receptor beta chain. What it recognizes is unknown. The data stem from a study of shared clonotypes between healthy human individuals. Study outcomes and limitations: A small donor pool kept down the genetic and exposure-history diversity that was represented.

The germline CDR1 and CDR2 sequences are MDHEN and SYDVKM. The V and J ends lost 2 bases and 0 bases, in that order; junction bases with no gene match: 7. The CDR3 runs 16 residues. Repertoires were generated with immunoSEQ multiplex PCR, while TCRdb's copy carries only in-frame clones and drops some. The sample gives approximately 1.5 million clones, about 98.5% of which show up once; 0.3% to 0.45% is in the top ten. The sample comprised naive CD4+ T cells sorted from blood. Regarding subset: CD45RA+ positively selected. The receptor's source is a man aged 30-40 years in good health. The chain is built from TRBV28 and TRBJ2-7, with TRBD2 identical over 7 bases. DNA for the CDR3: TGTGCCAGCAGTTTAATCCTACGGGAGGCCTCCTACGAGCAGTACTTC. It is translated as CASSLILREASYEQYF.